These 6 T cell receptor beta chains were sequenced from one sample in a study of molecular identifiers for immune sequencing clone quantification. TCRdb used MiXCR to reprocess the PCR reads, holding one entry per CDR3 protein. The sample consists of approximately 500,000 distinct CDR3 sequences, about 25% of them appearing once. The sample comprised naive CD8+ T cells from blood, with Jurkat cell RNA spiked in. Subset given: FACS-sorted CD8+CD4-CCR7+CD45RA+ naive T cells. Receptor source: a human donor in good health. Some libraries in this study had Jurkat cell RNA spiked in.

The chain recombines TRBV18 with TRBJ2-3; tentatively, D is TRBD1 (5 bases). CDR1 KGHSH and CDR2 LQKENI come from the germline V gene. This CDR3 is 17 amino acids long. The ends were cut back, 2 bases at V and 6 bases at J, with 21 bases in the middle. CDR3 coding DNA: TGTGCCAGCTCACCAGGGTCGGTGACAGATGAGTCTGATACGCAGTATTTT. It specifies CASSPGSVTDESDTQYF.

This clonotype appeared once. The chain is built from TRBV15 and TRBJ2-1; 7 bases line up with TRBD1. The CDR3 runs 13 residues. V lost 1 base and J lost 10; bases outside the gene matches: 4. Germline-derived CDR1 and CDR2 are LNHNV and YYDKDF (reference sequence). The CDR3 sequence: CATSRVGGEEQFF. The CDR3 DNA is TGTGCCACCAGCAGAGTAGGGGGCGAGGAGCAGTTCTTC.

Regarding this clonotype: Possible read error: a much larger clone is one base away. The V gene is TRBV7-9, the J gene TRBJ1-1; 7 positions agree with TRBD1. Per the germline V gene, CDR1 is SEHNR and CDR2 is FQNEAQ (reference sequence). V lost 6 bases and J lost 4; bases outside the gene matches: 11. CDR3 length equals 15 residues. The CDR3 sequence is CASRPEDRVLTEAFF. CDR3 bases: TGTGCCAGCAGACCCGAAGACAGGGTTCTCACTGAAGCTTTCTTT.

This chain links TRBV7-2 with TRBJ2-7; TRBD2 aligns across 12 bases. The V segment lost 5 bases and the J segment 6 bases; nucleotides outside the gene matches: 2. Germline CDR1 reads SGHTA; CDR2 reads FQGNSA. The CDR3 covers 13 residues. The CDR3 DNA reads TGTGCCAGCAGCGAGGGACTAGCGGGCGAGCAGTACTTC. Amino acids: CASSEGLAGEQYF.

With respect to this clonotype: One end of the junction is discordant with germline, which a read error may explain. V and J are TRBV5-1 and TRBJ2-3, with unresolved D. The V gene's germline CDR1 is SGHRS and CDR2 YFSETQ. This CDR3 region has 16 residues. Here the CDR3 reads CASSPTLLDRTDTQYF. CDR3 sequence (DNA): TGCGCCAGCAGCCCGACCCTCCTAGACCGCACCGATACGCAGTATTTT.

This clonotype turned up a few times. The chain links TRBV6-5 to TRBJ2-1; the match to TRBD2 covers 8 bases. Germline CDR1 and CDR2: MNHEY and SVGAGI. The CDR3 loop spans 13 amino acids. The V gene end was trimmed by 10 bases and the J gene end by 0 bases; junction bases not matched to a gene: 2. CDR3 bases: TGTGCCACAACTAGCGGCTCCTACAATGAGCAGTTCTTC. Amino acid sequence: CATTSGSYNEQFF.